Here is one T cell receptor (beta chain) with its context. No antigen is known for it. Base quality data are lacking; no much larger clone is found one base away. V was cut back by 6 bases and J by 0 bases, leaving a gap of 15 bases between them. CDR1 MNHEY and CDR2 SVGEGT are derived from the germline V gene. From the cysteine through the phenylalanine, the CDR3 covers 16 amino acids. Only the CDR3 DNA is retained, 48 bases long and in frame from the first base. The sample originates from a study of blood T cells in healthy people across ages (dated by TCRdb to about 2015). Notes on the research overall: In model experiments, roughly one uniquely barcoded TCR beta cDNA molecule per two T cells was captured by template switching. The study analyzed two additional independent replicas of 1 million unique cDNA reads from the same blood draw for two donors, one aged 18 to 30 and one aged 80 or older. Age-related changes in TCR beta repertoire diversity were measured in the study by deep sequencing normalized with unique cDNA molecular identifiers. Four age groups were formed from the donors: young (average 16 years), middle-aged (approximately 40), aged (about 62) and long-lived (about 75). Donors of different ages were randomly distributed across sequencing lanes to avoid experimental bias.

The roughly 39 donors, aged about 6 to 95 years, were systemically healthy Caucasian individuals from Russia. Each donor gave about 9.7 milliliters of peripheral blood, drawn into EDTA-treated Vacutainer tubes. Ficoll-Paque density-gradient centrifugation was used to isolate PBMCs, with at least 7 million per sample. Total RNA, at least 6 micrograms per sample, was extracted from PBMCs with Trizol reagent. Naive CD45RAhigh/CD27high T cell percentages were measured by flow cytometry on a PBMC aliquot from every donor. Beyond this particular receptor, the publication reports: Compared with the aged group, the long-lived group had more naive CD4+ T cells, fewer expanded clones and increased TCR diversity, a pattern suggesting age selection. Because donor CMV infection status was unknown, age-related changes in expanded clonotypes were potentially confounded. A strong correlation was found between observed TCR beta diversity and the percentage of naive T cells measured by flow cytometry. Estimates of total diversity based on one million sequenced T cells were regarded as lower bounds and as underestimates. Observed TCR beta diversity per million T cells fell roughly linearly with age, and a significant reduction was already apparent by age around 40. Bulk unsorted PBMC profiling prevented conclusive comparison of naive and antigen-experienced compartments.

The method was 5' RACE. Data came from an Illumina HiSeq 2500. The second PCR ran for roughly 7 to 11 cycles and used a J-beta primer mix along with a sample-barcoded 5' primer. Each TCR beta cDNA molecule received a unique molecular identifier from a template-switch 5' adaptor carrying 12 random nucleotides. Each sample yielded at least 2.5 million CDR3-containing paired-end reads. The Mint cDNA synthesis kit, primed by a TRBC-specific oligonucleotide, was used to synthesize first-strand cDNA from all RNA. After uracil-DNA glycosylase treatment, a first 18-cycle PCR used universal primers M1SS and BC2_uni_R on all cDNA. The published analysis was carried out like this. For normalization, 1 million high-quality reads were randomly selected from each sample, with every read carrying a distinct molecular identifier. Reads sharing molecular identifiers were discarded rather than binned into consensus sequences. MiTCR, set to a Q25 quality threshold and the strictest error-elimination algorithm, was used for CDR3 identification, clonotype clustering and error correction. Lower-bound total TCR beta diversity was estimated with a nonparametric unseen species model using Euler transformation. TCRdb took the public reads, trimmed them with fastp at Q25, ran MiXCR for clone calling and kept in-frame beta chains. Rows are unified per CDR3 protein, each entry keeping the most common DNA and genes. TCRdb, not the original authors, processed these V and J calls. The sample table records some 800,000 distinct CDR3 sequences; approximately 44% of these occur just once. Clones ranked in the top ten supply roughly 19% of the sample.

Sequenced material: blood. This TCR was sampled from a man between 60 and 75 years old in good health. This chain joins TRBV6-2 or TRBV6-3 to TRBJ1-5; TRBD1 is perhaps the D gene, given 6 matching bases. CDR3 protein: CASRRAQGYSNQPQHF. The sequenced DNA: TGTGCCAGCAGACGGGCTCAGGGGTATAGCAATCAGCCCCAGCATTTT.